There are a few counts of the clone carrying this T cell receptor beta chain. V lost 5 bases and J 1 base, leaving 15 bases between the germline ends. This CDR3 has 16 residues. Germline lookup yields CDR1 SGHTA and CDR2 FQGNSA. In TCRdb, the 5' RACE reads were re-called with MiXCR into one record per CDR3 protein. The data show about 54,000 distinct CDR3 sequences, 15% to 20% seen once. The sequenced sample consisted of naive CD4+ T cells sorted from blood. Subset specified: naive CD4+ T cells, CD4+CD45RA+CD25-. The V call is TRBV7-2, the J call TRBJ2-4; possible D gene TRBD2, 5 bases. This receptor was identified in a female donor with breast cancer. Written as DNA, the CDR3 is TGTGCCAGCAGCGGAGGCTGGGATTACGCCAAAAACATTCAGTACTTC. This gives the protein CASSGGWDYAKNIQYF.